The text below deals with one T cell receptor beta chain. The data stem from a study of blood T cell repertoires in COVID-19. The authors' processing: Nucleated cell number was recorded as an estimate derived from reference gene primer amplification. Repertoires were generated with immunoSEQ multiplex PCR, while TCRdb's copy carries only in-frame clones and drops some. V and J calls and clone size are those listed in that table; D and trimming were worked out from the DNA. The sample has 200,000 to 250,000 clones; approximately 84% are singletons. Germline CDR1 is SQVTM and CDR2 is ANQGSEA. The CDR3 runs 13 residues.

This TCR was recovered from a man in his fifties with acute or convalescent COVID-19. The rearrangement links TRBV29-1 to TRBJ1-1, with 7 bases lining up with TRBD1. The sequencing sample was made of peripheral blood. This CDR3 is CSVTGQMNTEAFF. The DNA of the CDR3 is TGCAGTGTAACGGGACAGATGAACACTGAAGCTTTCTTT.